Listed below are T cell receptor beta chains from one sample, sequenced in a study of cytomegalovirus exposure and HLA in healthy donors. Using immunoSEQ multiplex PCR, the repertoire was profiled, and TCRdb retains in-frame clones only, with some absent. The sample records about 200,000 clones, around nine tenths being singletons. The sample comprised PBMCs. The receptors were gathered from a woman in her twenties or thirties in good health and CMV-seronegative. CDR3s include the opening cysteine and the closing phenylalanine or tryptophan. Rows may omit the clone size; those that give it use once, few, many or a size class.

clone_size v_call cdr3_aa
. TRBV2 CATLPFLHGEQYF
. TRBV6-5 CASSWTGQANTGELFF
. TRBV5-1 CASSLAASGVSTDTQYF
. TRBV19 CASTLDNEQFF
. TRBV9 CASSDQQGGQPQHF
. TRBV6-5 CASSHRGQPQHF
. TRBV2 CASNPQSPQNSYEQYF
. TRBV19 CASSTTGGDLDEQYF
once TRBV19 CASSKQGRYGYTF
. TRBV6-6 CASSYSSGQGNEKLFF
once TRBV4-1 CASSQVRGNTGELFF
. TRBV5-1 CASSFNPRGFANEKLFF
. TRBV19 CASRRTAGLAGVTGELFF
. TRBV14 CASSMRDGGYEQYF
. TRBV2 CASTAADTGELFF
. TRBV5-4 CASTWGGASTDTQYF
. TRBV7-8 CASSLRDLQGQYF
. TRBV29-1 CSIMTGLTSGNTIYF
. TRBV7-6 CASSLVASGSYEQYF
. TRBV11-3 CASSPSGDYNEQFF
. TRBV7-2 CASSSRVLTEAFF
. TRBV29-1 CSAAGAHYGYTF
. TRBV5-1 CASTRGGSYEQYF